This entry describes one TCR beta chain. The CDR3 is made up of 14 amino acids. CDR1 is SGHNT and CDR2 is YYREEE in the germline V gene (reference sequence). V shed 4 bases and J shed 9 bases, with 14 bases lying between them. The sample originates from a study of blood T cell repertoires in COVID-19. Across the study: Samples representing acute and convalescent COVID-19 were sourced from the United States, Italy and Spain. Nucleic acid was either cDNA or gDNA, and it came from T cells, B-cell-depleted T cells, or PBMCs.

Per the original methods: The authors estimated nucleated cell counts from reference gene primer amplification. The method was immunoSEQ multiplex PCR; TCRdb's version includes in-frame clones alone and lacks a portion of them. V and J calls and clone size are copied from that table; D and trimming were computed from the DNA. The sample holds about 43,000 clones, around 90% seen once. The sequence was obtained from a woman of 80 years or more with active COVID-19. The genes are TRBV5-4 and TRBJ1-6; TRBD1 might be the D (5 bases). Sample: peripheral blood. CDR3 protein: CASSVDRQGSPLHF. CDR3 sequence (DNA): TGTGCCAGCAGCGTGGACCGCCAGGGTTCACCCCTCCACTTT.